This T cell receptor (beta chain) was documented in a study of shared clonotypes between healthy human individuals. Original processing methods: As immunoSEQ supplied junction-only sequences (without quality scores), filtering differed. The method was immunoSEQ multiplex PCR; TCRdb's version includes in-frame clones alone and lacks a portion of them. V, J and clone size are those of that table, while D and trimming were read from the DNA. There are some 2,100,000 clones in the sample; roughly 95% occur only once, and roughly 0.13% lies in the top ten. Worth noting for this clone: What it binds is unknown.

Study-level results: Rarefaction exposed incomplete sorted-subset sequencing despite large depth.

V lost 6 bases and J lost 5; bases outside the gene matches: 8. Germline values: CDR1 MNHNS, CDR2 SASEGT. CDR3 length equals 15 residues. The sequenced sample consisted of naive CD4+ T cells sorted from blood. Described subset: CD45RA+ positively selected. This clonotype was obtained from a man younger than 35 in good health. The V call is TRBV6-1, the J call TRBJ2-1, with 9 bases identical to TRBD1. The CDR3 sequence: CASRWGTGINNEQFF. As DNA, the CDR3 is TGTGCCAGCAGGTGGGGGACAGGGATAAACAATGAGCAGTTCTTC.